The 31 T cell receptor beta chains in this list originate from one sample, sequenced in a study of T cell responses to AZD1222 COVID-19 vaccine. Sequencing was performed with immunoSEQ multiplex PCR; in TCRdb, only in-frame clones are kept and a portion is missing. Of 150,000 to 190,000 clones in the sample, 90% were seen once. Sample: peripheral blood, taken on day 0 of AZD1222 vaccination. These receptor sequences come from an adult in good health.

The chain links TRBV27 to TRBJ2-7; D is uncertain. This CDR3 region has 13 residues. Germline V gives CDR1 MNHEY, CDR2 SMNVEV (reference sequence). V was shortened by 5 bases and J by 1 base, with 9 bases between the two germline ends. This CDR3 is CASSGTPSYEQYF. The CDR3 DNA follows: TGTGCCAGCAGTGGAACCCCTTCCTACGAGCAGTACTTC.

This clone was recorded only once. The CDR3 DNA reads TGTGCCAGCAGTGACGTTGACAGGGATTCGTTCTATGACGCTGAAGCTTTCTTT. This translates into CASSDVDRDSFYDAEAFF. This chain connects TRBV6-1 to TRBJ1-1; 7 bases agree with TRBD1. The CDR3 runs to 18 residues. V lost 3 bases, J lost 6 bases, and 19 bases stayed unmatched. Looked up from germline, CDR1 is MNHNS and CDR2 is SASEGT.

CDR3 DNA sequence: TGTGCCAGTAGTATTGCTGCAGAAATCTACAATGAGCAGTTCTTC. Translation gives CASSIAAEIYNEQFF. V gene TRBV19 combines with J gene TRBJ2-1; D gene ambiguous. The V end was cut by 3 bases, the J end by 3 bases, with 12 bases between. Germline CDR1 reads LNHDA; CDR2 reads SQIVND (reference sequence). CDR3 size: 15 residues. Full variable domain (outside the CDR3, taken from reference TRBV19 and TRBJ2-1): DGGITQSPKYLFRKEGQNVTLSCEQNLNHDAMYWYRQDPGQGLRLIYYSQIVNDFQKGDIAEGYSVSREKKESFPLTVTSAQKNPTAFYLCASSIAAEIYNEQFFGPGTRLTVL.

CDR3 coding DNA: TGTGCCAGCAGCTTGAACGCAGGCTATGGCTACACCTTC. Translating it yields CASSLNAGYGYTF. The chain links TRBV7-2 to TRBJ1-2; D ambiguous. Trimming left V 3 bases short and J 4 bases short, with 9 bases between. This CDR3 is built from 13 residues. In germline, CDR1 is SGHTA, CDR2 FQGNSA.

CDR3 residues: CATSDLAGNTIYF. The CDR3 coding sequence is TGTGCCACCAGTGACCTAGCAGGGAACACCATATATTTT. This chain uses TRBV24-1 with TRBJ1-3, with D possibly being TRBD1 (5 bases). Deletions cut 4 bases from V and 7 bases from J, with 10 bases between. The CDR3 runs 13 residues. Germline CDR1 reads KGHDR; CDR2 reads SFDVKD.

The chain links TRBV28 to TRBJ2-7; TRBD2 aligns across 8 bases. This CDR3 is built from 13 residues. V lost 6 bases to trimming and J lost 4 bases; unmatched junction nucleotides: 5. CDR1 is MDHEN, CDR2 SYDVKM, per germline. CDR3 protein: CASSPGLVYEQYF. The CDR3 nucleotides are TGTGCCAGCAGCCCGGGACTAGTTTACGAGCAGTACTTC.

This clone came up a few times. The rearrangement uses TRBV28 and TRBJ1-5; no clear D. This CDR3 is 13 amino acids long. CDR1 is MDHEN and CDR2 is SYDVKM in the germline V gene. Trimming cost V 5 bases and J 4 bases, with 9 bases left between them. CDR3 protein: CASSLDLNQPQHF. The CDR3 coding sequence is TGTGCCAGCAGTCTGGACTTGAATCAGCCCCAGCATTTT.

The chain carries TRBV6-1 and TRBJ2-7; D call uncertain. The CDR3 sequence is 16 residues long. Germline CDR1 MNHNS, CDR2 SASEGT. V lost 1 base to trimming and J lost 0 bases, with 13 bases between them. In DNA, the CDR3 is TGTGCCAGCAGTGAAGTTGCCCATAAAGCCTCCTACGAGCAGTACTTC. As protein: CASSEVAHKASYEQYF.

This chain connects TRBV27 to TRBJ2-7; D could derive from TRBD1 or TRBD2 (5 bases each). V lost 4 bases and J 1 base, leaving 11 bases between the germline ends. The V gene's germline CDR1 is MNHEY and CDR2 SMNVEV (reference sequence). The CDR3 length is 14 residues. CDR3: CASSSVWGSYEQYF. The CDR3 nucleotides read TGTGCCAGCAGTTCAGTCTGGGGGTCCTACGAGCAGTACTTC.

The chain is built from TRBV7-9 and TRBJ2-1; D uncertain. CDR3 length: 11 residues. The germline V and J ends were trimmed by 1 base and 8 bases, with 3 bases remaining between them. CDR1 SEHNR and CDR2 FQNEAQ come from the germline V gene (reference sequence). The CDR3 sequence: CASSLGDEQFF. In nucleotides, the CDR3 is TGTGCCAGCAGCTTAGGGGATGAGCAGTTCTTC.

CDR3 coding DNA: TGTGCCAGCAGTTACGGGGGGGGAGACTCTGGAAACACCATATATTTT. Encoded protein: CASSYGGGDSGNTIYF. The rearrangement uses TRBV6-5 and TRBJ1-3, with D maybe TRBD1 (5 bases). Trimming stripped 2 bases from V and 0 bases from J, with 11 bases between. Germline V lookup: CDR1 MNHEY, CDR2 SVGAGI. The CDR3 is 16 residues long.

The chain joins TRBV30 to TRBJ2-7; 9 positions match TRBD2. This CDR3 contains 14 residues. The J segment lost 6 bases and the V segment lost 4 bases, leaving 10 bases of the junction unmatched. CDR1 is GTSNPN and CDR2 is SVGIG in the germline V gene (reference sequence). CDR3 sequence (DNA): TGTGCCTGGACCGGAGGCGGGAGGGCCTCCGAGCAGTACTTC. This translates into CAWTGGGRASEQYF.

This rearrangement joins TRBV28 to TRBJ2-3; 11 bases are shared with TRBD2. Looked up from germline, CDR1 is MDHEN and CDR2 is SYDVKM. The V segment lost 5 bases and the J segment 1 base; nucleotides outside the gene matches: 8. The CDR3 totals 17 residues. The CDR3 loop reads CASSDGTSGPGTDTQYF. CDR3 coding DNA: TGTGCCAGCAGTGATGGGACTAGCGGACCAGGCACAGATACGCAGTATTTT. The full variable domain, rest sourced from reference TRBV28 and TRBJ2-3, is DVKVTQSSRYLVKRTGEKVFLECVQDMDHENMFWYRQDPGLGLRLIYFSYDVKMKEKGDIPEGYSVSREKKERFSLILESASTNQTSMYLCASSDGTSGPGTDTQYFGPGTRLTVL.

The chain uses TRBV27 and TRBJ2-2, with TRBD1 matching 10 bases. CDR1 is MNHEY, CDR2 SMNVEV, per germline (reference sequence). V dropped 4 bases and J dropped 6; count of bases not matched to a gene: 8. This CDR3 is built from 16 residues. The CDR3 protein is CASSSTGGEVPGELFF. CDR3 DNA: TGTGCCAGCAGTTCGACAGGGGGCGAGGTTCCCGGGGAGCTGTTTTTT.

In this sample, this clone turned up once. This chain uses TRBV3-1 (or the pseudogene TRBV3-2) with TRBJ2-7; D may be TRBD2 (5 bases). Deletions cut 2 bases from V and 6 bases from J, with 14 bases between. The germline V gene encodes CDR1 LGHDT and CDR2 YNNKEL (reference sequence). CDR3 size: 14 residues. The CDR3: CASSQQTSSGEQYF. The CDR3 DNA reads TGTGCCAGCAGCCAACAAACTAGTTCAGGCGAGCAGTACTTC.

For the CDR3, the DNA is TGTGCCACCAGCAGAGATGGGGTCGCGGGAGGGTCCTACGAGCAGTACTTC. Translating gives CATSRDGVAGGSYEQYF. The chain has TRBV15 and TRBJ2-7; 9 bases align to TRBD2. With V trimmed by 0 bases and J by 1 base, 7 bases remained unmatched. CDR1 and CDR2 (germline): LNHNV, YYDKDF (reference sequence). The CDR3 has 17 residues.

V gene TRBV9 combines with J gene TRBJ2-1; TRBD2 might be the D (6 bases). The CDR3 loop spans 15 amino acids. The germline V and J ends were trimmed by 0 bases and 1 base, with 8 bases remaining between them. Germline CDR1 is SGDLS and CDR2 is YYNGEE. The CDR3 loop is CASSVVGLSYNEQFF. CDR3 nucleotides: TGTGCCAGCAGCGTAGTTGGACTATCCTACAATGAGCAGTTCTTC.

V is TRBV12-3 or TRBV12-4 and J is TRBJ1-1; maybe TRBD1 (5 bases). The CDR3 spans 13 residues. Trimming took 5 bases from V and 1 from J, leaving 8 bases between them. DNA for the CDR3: TGTGCCAGCAGTACTACAGGGAACACTGAAGCTTTCTTT. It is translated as CASSTTGNTEAFF.

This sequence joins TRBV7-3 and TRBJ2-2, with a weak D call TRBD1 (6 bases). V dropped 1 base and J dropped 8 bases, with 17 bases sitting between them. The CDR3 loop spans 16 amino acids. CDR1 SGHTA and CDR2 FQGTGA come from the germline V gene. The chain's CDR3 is CASSLIGTPSGGELFF. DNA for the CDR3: TGTGCCAGCAGCTTAATCGGGACACCGTCGGGAGGGGAGCTGTTTTTT.

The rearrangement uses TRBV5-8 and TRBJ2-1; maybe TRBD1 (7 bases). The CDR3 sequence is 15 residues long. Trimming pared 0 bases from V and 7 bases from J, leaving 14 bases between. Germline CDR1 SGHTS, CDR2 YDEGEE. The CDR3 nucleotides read TGTGCCAGCAGCTTGGGGAGGGGGCGAAGGAATGAGCAGTTCTTC. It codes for CASSLGRGRRNEQFF.

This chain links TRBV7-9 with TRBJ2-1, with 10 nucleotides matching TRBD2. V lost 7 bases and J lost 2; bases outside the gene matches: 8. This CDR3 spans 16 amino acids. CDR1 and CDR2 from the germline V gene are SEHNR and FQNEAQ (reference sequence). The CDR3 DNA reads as TGTGCCAGCATCAGGATTCTAGCGGGGGCCTACAATGAGCAGTTCTTC. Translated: CASIRILAGAYNEQFF.

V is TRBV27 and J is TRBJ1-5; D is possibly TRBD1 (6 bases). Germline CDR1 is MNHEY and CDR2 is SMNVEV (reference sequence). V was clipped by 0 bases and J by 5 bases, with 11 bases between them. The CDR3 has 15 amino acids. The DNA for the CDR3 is TGTGCCAGCAGTTTATCTATAGGGGGGCATCAGCCCCAGCATTTT. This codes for CASSLSIGGHQPQHF.

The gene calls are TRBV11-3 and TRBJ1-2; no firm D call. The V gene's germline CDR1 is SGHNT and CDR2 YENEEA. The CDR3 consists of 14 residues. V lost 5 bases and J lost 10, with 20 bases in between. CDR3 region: CASSPGLLVLIYTF. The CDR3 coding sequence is TGTGCCAGCAGCCCCGGGCTATTGGTCCTAATCTACACCTTC.

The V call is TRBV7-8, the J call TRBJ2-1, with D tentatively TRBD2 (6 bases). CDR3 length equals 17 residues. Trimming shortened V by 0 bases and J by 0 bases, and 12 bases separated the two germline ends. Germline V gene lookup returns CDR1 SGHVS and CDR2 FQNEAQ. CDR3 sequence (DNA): TGTGCCAGCAGCTTAGCCTTAGCGGATAGCTCCTACAATGAGCAGTTCTTC. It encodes CASSLALADSSYNEQFF.

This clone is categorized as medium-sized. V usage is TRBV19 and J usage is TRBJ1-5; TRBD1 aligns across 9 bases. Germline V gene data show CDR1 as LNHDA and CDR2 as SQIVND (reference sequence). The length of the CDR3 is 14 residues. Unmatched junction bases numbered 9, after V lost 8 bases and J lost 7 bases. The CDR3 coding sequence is TGTGCCAGTTGGCCGGGACAGGGAAGCCAGCCCCAGCATTTT. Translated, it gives CASWPGQGSQPQHF.

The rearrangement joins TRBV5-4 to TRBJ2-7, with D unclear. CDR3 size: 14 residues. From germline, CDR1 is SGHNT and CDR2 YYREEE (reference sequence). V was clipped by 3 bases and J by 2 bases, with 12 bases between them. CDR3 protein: CASSSDPVPYEQYF. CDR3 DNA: TGTGCCAGCAGCTCCGACCCGGTCCCCTACGAGCAGTACTTC.

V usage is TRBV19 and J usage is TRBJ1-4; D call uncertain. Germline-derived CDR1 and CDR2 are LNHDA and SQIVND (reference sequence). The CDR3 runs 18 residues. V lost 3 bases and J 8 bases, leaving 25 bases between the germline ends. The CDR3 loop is CASSMSSLSAGEWEKLFF. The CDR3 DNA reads TGTGCCAGTAGTATGTCATCGCTTTCGGCGGGCGAGTGGGAAAAACTGTTTTTT.

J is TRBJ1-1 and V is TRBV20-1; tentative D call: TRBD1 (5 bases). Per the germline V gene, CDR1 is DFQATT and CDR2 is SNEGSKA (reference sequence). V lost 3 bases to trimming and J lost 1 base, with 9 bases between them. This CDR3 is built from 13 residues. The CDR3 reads CSASRQSNTEAFF. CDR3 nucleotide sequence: TGCAGTGCTAGTAGACAGTCGAACACTGAAGCTTTCTTT.

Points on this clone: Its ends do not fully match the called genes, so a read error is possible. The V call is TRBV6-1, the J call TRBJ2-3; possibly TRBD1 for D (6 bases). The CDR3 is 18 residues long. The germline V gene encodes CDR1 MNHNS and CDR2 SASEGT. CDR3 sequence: CASSQARGQRLGTDTQYF. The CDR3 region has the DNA TGTGCCAGCAGTCAAGCCCGCGGACAGAGACTTGGCACAGATACGCAGTATTTT.

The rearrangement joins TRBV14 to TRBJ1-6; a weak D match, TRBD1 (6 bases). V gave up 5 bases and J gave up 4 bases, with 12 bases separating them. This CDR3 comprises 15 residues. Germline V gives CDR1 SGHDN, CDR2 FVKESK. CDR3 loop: CASSARQVYNSPLHF. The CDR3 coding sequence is TGTGCCAGCAGCGCAAGACAGGTGTATAATTCACCCCTCCACTTT.

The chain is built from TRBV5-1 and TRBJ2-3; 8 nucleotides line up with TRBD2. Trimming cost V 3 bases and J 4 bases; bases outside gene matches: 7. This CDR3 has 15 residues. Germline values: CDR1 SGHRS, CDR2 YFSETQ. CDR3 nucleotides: TGCGCCAGCAGCTCAGGGACTAGAGGTGCAGATACGCAGTATTTT. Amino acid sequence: CASSSGTRGADTQYF.